A single sample is the source of the 22 T cell receptor beta chains below, sequenced in a study of vaccination and CD4 T cells after COVID-19. The treatment was: 10-day PBMC culture with coronavirus spike peptide pools or control peptides (ViraFEST assay). The study sequenced cultured CD4+ T cell DNA using the Oncomine TCR Beta short-read assay. TCRdb passed the PCR reads through MiXCR, listing each CDR3 protein once. The sample has about 21,000 distinct CDR3 sequences; over 45% are singletons. Antigen specificity for these receptors is unknown. Sequencing was done on a sample of CD4+ T cells from blood, cultured in vitro. The receptors originated from a human donor who had recovered from COVID-19.

The chain recombines TRBV29-1 with TRBJ1-2; possible D gene TRBD1, 5 bases. Between the trimmed V and J ends, which lost 6 bases and 8 bases, there was a span of 13 bases. The V gene's germline CDR1 is SQVTM and CDR2 ANQGSEA. The CDR3 is 11 residues long. The CDR3 sequence: CSVALGQGYTF. The CDR3 region has the DNA TGCAGCGTCGCCTTGGGGCAGGGCTACACCTTC.

Concerning this clonotype: The junction does not match germline at one end; this may be a read error. The chain recombines TRBV7-9 with TRBJ1-2; D gene uncertain. From germline, CDR1 is SEHNR and CDR2 FQNEAQ (reference sequence). CDR3 length: 13 residues. The DNA of the CDR3 is TGTGCCAGCAGCCTAGCCGGGCTTAGGGGCTACACCTTC. Translation: CASSLAGLRGYTF.

The gene calls are TRBV2 and TRBJ2-3; 8 bases match TRBD2. V was pared by 7 bases and J by 4 bases, with 7 bases of the junction left unmatched. The germline V gene has CDR1 SNHLY and CDR2 FYNNEI. The CDR3 extends over 14 amino acids. For the CDR3, the DNA is TGTGCCAGCATTCCAGCGGGAGTACCAGATACGCAGTATTTT. It yields the protein CASIPAGVPDTQYF. The full variable domain, completed using reference TRBV2 and TRBJ2-3, is EPEVTQTPSHQVTQMGQEVILRCVPISNHLYFYWYRQILGQKVEFLVSFYNNEISEKSEIFDDQFSVERPDGSNFTLKIRSTKLEDSAMYFCASIPAGVPDTQYFGPGTRLTVL.

This clonotype has a handful of counts. The rearrangement uses TRBV24-1 and TRBJ2-3; D ambiguous. Germline values: CDR1 KGHDR, CDR2 SFDVKD. This CDR3 is built from 14 residues. Trimming shortened V by 3 bases and J by 3 bases, and 9 bases separated the two germline ends. The DNA for the CDR3 is TGTGCCACCAGTGATCTGGGCAGGACAGATACGCAGTATTTT. Translating it yields CATSDLGRTDTQYF.

This chain joins TRBV10-3 and TRBJ1-2; weak D call: TRBD1 (5 bases). Germline CDR1 and CDR2: ENHRY and SYGVKD. Trimming took off 3 bases at V and 3 bases at J, with 14 bases between the two ends. The CDR3 length is 15 residues. CDR3 residues: CAISEPTGNYYGYTF. The CDR3 nucleotides are TGTGCCATCAGTGAACCTACAGGCAATTACTATGGCTACACCTTC.

This clonotype turned up a few times. The chain recombines TRBV6-2 or TRBV6-3 with TRBJ2-1; tentatively, D is TRBD2 (6 bases). Germline V gene lookup returns CDR1 MNHEY and CDR2 SVGEGT. CDR3 length: 14 amino acids. V dropped 5 bases and J dropped 5 bases, with 13 bases sitting between them. CDR3 region: CASSDLAIDNEQFF. In DNA form, the CDR3 reads TGTGCCAGCAGTGATCTAGCGATCGACAATGAGCAGTTCTTC.

The chain joins TRBV6-1 to TRBJ1-1; D is unresolved. The germline V and J ends were trimmed by 7 bases and 1 base, with 13 bases remaining between them. CDR1 is MNHNS and CDR2 is SASEGT in the germline V gene. There are 14 residues in the CDR3. For the CDR3, the DNA is TGTGCCAGCACCCTCCGGGCCGAGAACACTGAAGCTTTCTTT. This sequence encodes CASTLRAENTEAFF.

The gene calls are TRBV20-1 and TRBJ2-1; 8 nucleotides match TRBD2. Germline V lookup: CDR1 DFQATT, CDR2 SNEGSKA (reference sequence). V lost 5 bases to trimming and J lost 5 bases; unmatched junction nucleotides: 11. The CDR3 runs to 15 residues. DNA for the CDR3: TGCAGTGCTGAACCGGGACTAGGGACGAACAATGAGCAGTTCTTC. Its protein product is CSAEPGLGTNNEQFF.

This clonotype came up a few times. The chain has TRBV2 and TRBJ1-5; D possibly corresponds to TRBD1 (5 bases). Deletions cut 6 bases from V and 1 base from J, with 7 bases between. Germline V gene data show CDR1 as SNHLY and CDR2 as FYNNEI. The CDR3 is 13 amino acids. The CDR3 reads CASRGTSNQPQHF. DNA of the CDR3: TGTGCCAGCAGGGGGACCAGCAATCAGCCCCAGCATTTT. Full variable domain (rest looked up from reference TRBV2 and TRBJ1-5): EPEVTQTPSHQVTQMGQEVILRCVPISNHLYFYWYRQILGQKVEFLVSFYNNEISEKSEIFDDQFSVERPDGSNFTLKIRSTKLEDSAMYFCASRGTSNQPQHFGDGTRLSIL.

The chain has TRBV28 and TRBJ1-2; tentative D call: TRBD1 (5 bases). V lost 5 bases and J lost 1, with 11 bases in between. Germline V gives CDR1 MDHEN, CDR2 SYDVKM. The CDR3 is 14 residues long. The DNA for the CDR3 is TGTGCCAGCAGTCCCACGGGGGTTAACTATGGCTACACCTTC. Translating gives CASSPTGVNYGYTF.

The J gene is TRBJ1-4, the V gene TRBV2, with 7 bases matching TRBD1. Germline V gene sequence: CDR1 SNHLY, CDR2 FYNNEI. The trim removed 3 bases at V and 8 bases at J, leaving 9 bases unmatched. This CDR3 contains 15 residues. The CDR3 region has the DNA TGTGCCAGCAGTGAGCGGGGAGGACAGGCAGAAAAACTGTTTTTT. It specifies CASSERGGQAEKLFF. The full variable domain, with the rest looked up from reference TRBV2 and TRBJ1-4, is EPEVTQTPSHQVTQMGQEVILRCVPISNHLYFYWYRQILGQKVEFLVSFYNNEISEKSEIFDDQFSVERPDGSNFTLKIRSTKLEDSAMYFCASSERGGQAEKLFFGSGTQLSVL.

The chain has TRBV4-2 and TRBJ1-4; D is uncertain. The germline V gene encodes CDR1 LGHNA and CDR2 YNFKEQ. V was clipped by 0 bases and J by 16 bases, with 9 bases between them. This CDR3 has 11 residues. CDR3 in amino acids: CASSQDRRTFF. The CDR3 DNA is TGTGCCAGCAGCCAAGATCGGAGGACGTTTTTT.

This sequence joins TRBV28 and TRBJ2-7; TRBD1 aligns across 10 bases. CDR1 is MDHEN and CDR2 is SYDVKM in the germline V gene. This CDR3 has 14 residues. J was trimmed by 7 bases and V by 5 bases; bases with no gene match: 8. The CDR3 DNA reads TGTGCCAGCAGTGGGGGACAGGGGTTCGGGGAGCAGTACTTC. Encoded protein: CASSGGQGFGEQYF.

The chain joins TRBV21-1 to TRBJ1-1. TRBV21-1 counts as a pseudogene. The CDR3 contains 15 residues. The CDR3 loop is CASSKRNQEDTEAFF. The CDR3 DNA reads as TGTGCCAGCAGCAAAAGGAACCAGGAGGACACTGAAGCTTTCTTT.

The chain employs TRBV20-1 and TRBJ1-6, with TRBD1 identical over 8 bases. The CDR3 sequence is 13 residues long. Germline trimming cut 4 bases from V and 7 bases from J; bases unmatched to any gene: 3. CDR1 is DFQATT and CDR2 is SNEGSKA in the germline V gene (reference sequence). The CDR3 loop is CSAMAGGNSPLHF. As DNA, the CDR3 is TGCAGTGCTATGGCAGGGGGCAATTCACCCCTCCACTTT.

This sequence joins TRBV27 and TRBJ1-6; TRBD1 aligns across 8 bases. Germline V gene data show CDR1 as MNHEY and CDR2 as SMNVEV (reference sequence). The V gene end was trimmed by 2 bases and the J gene end by 9 bases; junction bases not matched to a gene: 6. CDR3 length: 15 residues. CDR3 nucleotide sequence: TGTGCCAGCAGTTTAGACAGGGGACCGGGTTCACCCCTCCACTTT. Residues: CASSLDRGPGSPLHF.

The V and J genes are TRBV6-5 and TRBJ2-7; TRBD2 might be the D (6 bases). Germline V gene lookup returns CDR1 MNHEY and CDR2 SVGAGI. Trimming pared 0 bases from V and 4 bases from J, leaving 7 bases between. The CDR3 has 13 residues. As DNA, the CDR3 is TGTGCCAGCAGTTACTCAGGACTATACGAGCAGTACTTC. It codes for CASSYSGLYEQYF.

This clonotype occurred a few times. This sequence joins TRBV6-2 or TRBV6-3 and TRBJ1-1, with D possibly being TRBD1 (5 bases). CDR1 and CDR2 from the germline V gene are MNHEY and SVGEGT. The CDR3 spans 15 residues. V lost 0 bases and J lost 1, with 9 bases in between. The CDR3 spells CASSYSAGTNTEAFF. Here the CDR3 DNA reads TGTGCCAGCAGTTACTCGGCAGGGACGAACACTGAAGCTTTCTTT.

The V and J genes are TRBV7-2 and TRBJ1-1, with D unresolved. The germline V and J ends were trimmed by 6 bases and 3 bases, with 5 bases remaining between them. Per germline, CDR1 SGHTA and CDR2 FQGNSA. The CDR3 has 11 residues. CDR3 region: CASSYYTEAFF. The CDR3 DNA sequence: TGTGCCAGCAGTTACTACACTGAAGCTTTCTTT.

This clonotype has more than one count but fewer than ten. The chain recombines TRBV10-3 with TRBJ1-5; D perhaps matches TRBD1 (5 bases). The CDR3 has 18 residues. CDR1 and CDR2 from the germline V gene are ENHRY and SYGVKD. V shed 0 bases and J shed 5 bases, with 20 bases lying between them. CDR3 DNA sequence: TGTGCCATCAGTGAGTCGAAGGACGCCGCCGGGGGACATCAGCCCCAGCATTTT. Residues: CAISESKDAAGGHQPQHF.

The chain has TRBV30 and TRBJ2-5; D unresolved. The CDR3 runs to 15 residues. Germline assignment: CDR1 GTSNPN and CDR2 SVGIG (reference sequence). Trimming removed 0 bases from V and 2 bases from J, with 13 bases in between. CDR3 DNA sequence: TGTGCCTGGAGTGTAGGTCGAAGTGGTCAAGAGACCCAGTACTTC. This translates into CAWSVGRSGQETQYF.

V usage is TRBV7-2 and J usage is TRBJ2-2; unclear D gene. The germline V and J ends were trimmed by 3 bases and 7 bases, with 9 bases remaining between them. The germline gives CDR1 SGHTA, CDR2 FQGNSA. This CDR3 is 13 amino acids long. Here the CDR3 reads CASSFTVGGELFF. For the CDR3, the DNA is TGTGCCAGCAGCTTCACCGTAGGCGGGGAGCTGTTTTTT.